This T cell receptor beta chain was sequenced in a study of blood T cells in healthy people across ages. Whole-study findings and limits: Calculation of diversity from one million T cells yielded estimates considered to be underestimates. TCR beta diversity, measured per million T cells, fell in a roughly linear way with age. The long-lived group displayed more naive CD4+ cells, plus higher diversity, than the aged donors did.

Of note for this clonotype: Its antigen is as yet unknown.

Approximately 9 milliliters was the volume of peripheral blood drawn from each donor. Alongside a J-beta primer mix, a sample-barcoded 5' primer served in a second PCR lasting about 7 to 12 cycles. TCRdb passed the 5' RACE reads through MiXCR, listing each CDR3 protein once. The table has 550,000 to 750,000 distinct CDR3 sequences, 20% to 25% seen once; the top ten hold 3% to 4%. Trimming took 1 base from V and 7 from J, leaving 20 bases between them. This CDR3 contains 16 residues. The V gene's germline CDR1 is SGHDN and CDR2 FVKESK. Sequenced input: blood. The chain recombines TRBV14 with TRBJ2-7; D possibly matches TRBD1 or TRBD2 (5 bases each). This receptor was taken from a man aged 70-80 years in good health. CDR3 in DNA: TGTGCCAGCAGCCAAGGTTCAGGGACCAACTACGGTGAGCAGTACTTC. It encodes CASSQGSGTNYGEQYF.